Listed below are T cell receptor beta chains from one sample, sequenced in a study of cytomegalovirus exposure and HLA in healthy donors. Repertoires were generated with immunoSEQ multiplex PCR, while TCRdb's copy carries only in-frame clones and drops some. The sample lists about 190,000 clones, roughly 12% seen once, with 7.8% in the top ten. Sequences were obtained from PBMCs. The receptors were sampled from a man in his forties or fifties in good health and CMV-seropositive. CDR3s include the opening cysteine and the closing phenylalanine or tryptophan. Each record gives: J gene, clone size, V gene, D gene, CDR3 DNA, CDR3 protein. D genes are given only for firm matches. Clone sizes are given selectively: once, few, many, or a class where the clone is expanded.

j_gene: TRBJ1-1
abundance: few
v_gene: TRBV15
d_gene: TRBD1
CDR3nt: TGTGCCACCAGCAGAGCCGGGACAGGCACTGAAGCTTTCTTT
CDR3aa: CATSRAGTGTEAFF

j_gene: TRBJ2-2
abundance: few
v_gene: TRBV4-1
d_gene: -
CDR3nt: TGCGCCAGCAGCCAAGCACTGAGCACCGGGGAGCTGTTTTTT
CDR3aa: CASSQALSTGELFF

j_gene: TRBJ1-1
abundance: few
v_gene: TRBV7-2
d_gene: TRBD1
CDR3nt: TGTGCCAGCAGCATACAGGGGGCGAACACTGAAGCTTTCTTT
CDR3aa: CASSIQGANTEAFF

j_gene: TRBJ1-3
abundance: -
v_gene: TRBV6-5
d_gene: -
CDR3nt: TGTGCCAGCAGTGGCGGCGCAAACACCATATATTTT
CDR3aa: CASSGGANTIYF

j_gene: TRBJ1-2
abundance: -
v_gene: TRBV7-2
d_gene: -
CDR3nt: TGTGCCAGCAGCTTAGGGCCAGGGATGAACTATGGCTACACCTTC
CDR3aa: CASSLGPGMNYGYTF

j_gene: TRBJ2-3
abundance: -
v_gene: TRBV11-2
d_gene: -
CDR3nt: TGTGCCAGCAGCTTAGTATCCGTCCTTAGCACAGATACGCAGTATTTT
CDR3aa: CASSLVSVLSTDTQYF

j_gene: TRBJ2-1
abundance: -
v_gene: TRBV28
d_gene: -
CDR3nt: TGTGCCAGCAAGTCACAGGGGGGACTATACAATGAGCAGTTCTTC
CDR3aa: CASKSQGGLYNEQFF

j_gene: TRBJ2-3
abundance: few
v_gene: TRBV7-7
d_gene: TRBD2
CDR3nt: TGTGCCAGCAGCCCAGGGACTAGCGGGGGGGCCACAGATACGCAGTATTTT
CDR3aa: CASSPGTSGGATDTQYF

j_gene: TRBJ1-2
abundance: few
v_gene: TRBV10-1
d_gene: -
CDR3nt: TGCGCCAGCAGTGAGTCTGCCGCGAGGGGCTACACCTTC
CDR3aa: CASSESAARGYTF

j_gene: TRBJ2-7
abundance: few
v_gene: TRBV5-4
d_gene: TRBD1
CDR3nt: TGTGCCAGCAGCCAGGACAGGAGGGAGCAGTACTTC
CDR3aa: CASSQDRREQYF

j_gene: TRBJ2-2
abundance: few
v_gene: TRBV5-4
d_gene: -
CDR3nt: TGTGCCAGCAGCTTGGGTCAGACAGCCAGACTCAGTCGGGCCGGGGAGCTGTTTTTT
CDR3aa: CASSLGQTARLSRAGELFF

j_gene: TRBJ2-7
abundance: -
v_gene: TRBV7-2
d_gene: TRBD1
CDR3nt: TGTGCCAGCAGCTTAGAGACAGGGGGGTACGAGCAGTACTTC
CDR3aa: CASSLETGGYEQYF

j_gene: TRBJ1-2
abundance: -
v_gene: TRBV5-5
d_gene: TRBD1
CDR3nt: TGTGCCAGCAGCTTGGAGACAGGGGTGAATGGCTACACCTTC
CDR3aa: CASSLETGVNGYTF

j_gene: TRBJ2-1
abundance: -
v_gene: TRBV6-5
d_gene: TRBD2
CDR3nt: TGTGCCAGCAGTTACTCGATGGCGGGGGTTTACAATGAGCAGTTCTTC
CDR3aa: CASSYSMAGVYNEQFF

j_gene: TRBJ2-1
abundance: -
v_gene: TRBV21-1
d_gene: -
CDR3nt: TGTGCCAGCAGTAAGACTGGAGCTATTGAGCAGTTCTTC
CDR3aa: CASSKTGAIEQFF

j_gene: TRBJ1-1
abundance: -
v_gene: TRBV4-3
d_gene: TRBD1
CDR3nt: TGCGCCAGCAGCCAAGATACAGGGGCGGCGACTGAAGCTTTCTTT
CDR3aa: CASSQDTGAATEAFF

j_gene: TRBJ1-1
abundance: -
v_gene: TRBV30
d_gene: -
CDR3nt: TGTGCCTGGGGCGGGTCTCGGGTCACTGAAGCTTTCTTT
CDR3aa: CAWGGSRVTEAFF

j_gene: TRBJ1-2
abundance: few
v_gene: TRBV5-8
d_gene: TRBD1
CDR3nt: TGTGCCAGCAGCCGGGGACAGCCTAACTATGGCTACACCTTC
CDR3aa: CASSRGQPNYGYTF

j_gene: TRBJ1-5
abundance: few
v_gene: TRBV19
d_gene: -
CDR3nt: TGTGCCAGTACTCTTCTCCACAGTAACAATCAGCCCCAGCATTTT
CDR3aa: CASTLLHSNNQPQHF

j_gene: TRBJ2-5
abundance: -
v_gene: TRBV5-6
d_gene: -
CDR3nt: TGTGCCAGCAGCTTGTTCAGGGTTGAGACCCAGTACTTC
CDR3aa: CASSLFRVETQYF

j_gene: TRBJ2-1
abundance: few
v_gene: TRBV10-1
d_gene: TRBD2
CDR3nt: TGCGCCAGCAGTGAGACTAGCGGGCCAAGGGCGACCAATGAGCAGTTCTTC
CDR3aa: CASSETSGPRATNEQFF

j_gene: TRBJ1-1
abundance: -
v_gene: TRBV19
d_gene: -
CDR3nt: TGTGCCAGTAGCCACATTCTTGGCAGAGGCCCCAATGAAGCTTTCTTT
CDR3aa: CASSHILGRGPNEAFF